Below, 21 T cell receptor beta chains from the same sample are listed, as sequenced in a study of synovial regulatory T cells in juvenile arthritis. Measured with immunoSEQ multiplex PCR; TCRdb has only the in-frame clones, and not every one. The specimen's table records about 10,000 clones. Sequenced sample: Treg cells from blood. Subset here: remaining (HLA-DR-negative) circulating blood Treg cells. These receptors came from a donor between 2 and 29 years old with juvenile idiopathic arthritis.

The chain has TRBV19 and TRBJ1-2; checking the TCRdb D call of TRBD1 is not possible without DNA. The CDR3 extends over 16 amino acids. The entry carries no DNA sequence. CDR1 and CDR2 from the germline V gene are LNHDA and SQIVND (reference sequence). This CDR3 is CASSISDSISNYGYTF.

The chain couples TRBV10-3 to TRBJ1-2; with no DNA, the TCRdb D assignment of TRBD1 cannot be verified. The CDR3 contains 17 residues. No DNA has been recorded. CDR1 and CDR2 from the germline V gene are ENHRY and SYGVKD. CDR3: CAISGTGGGSVNYGYTF.

The chain links TRBV19 to TRBJ1-6. There are 12 residues in the CDR3. No DNA has been recorded. Germline loops: CDR1 LNHDA, CDR2 SQIVND (reference sequence). This CDR3 is CASSILNSPLHF.

CDR3 loop: CASGPEWDTQYF. This chain joins TRBV12-5 and TRBJ2-3; TCRdb's assignment of TRBD2 cannot be checked, as there is no DNA. Germline-derived CDR1 and CDR2 are LGHNT and FRNRAP. CDR3 length: 12 amino acids. The entry carries no DNA sequence. The full variable domain, rest sourced from reference TRBV12-5 and TRBJ2-3, is DARVTQTPRHKVTEMGQEVTMRCQPILGHNTVFWYRQTMMQGLELLAYFRNRAPLDDSGMPKDRFSAEMPDATLATLKIQPSEPRDSAVYFCASGPEWDTQYFGPGTRLTVL.

The CDR3 here is CASSTRFQGTEAFF. V gene TRBV19 combines with J gene TRBJ1-1; TCRdb calls TRBD1, which cannot be checked without DNA. The CDR3 length is 14 residues. The DNA is not on file. CDR1 and CDR2 from the germline V gene are LNHDA and SQIVND (reference sequence).

The rearrangement uses TRBV5-5 and TRBJ1-4; checking the TCRdb D call of TRBD1 is not possible without DNA. Looked up from germline, CDR1 is SGHKS and CDR2 is YYEKEE (reference sequence). This CDR3 is built from 16 residues. No DNA sequence is on record. The CDR3 here is CASSTWTVPTNEKLFF.

The chain recombines TRBV19 with TRBJ2-1; TCRdb's assignment of TRBD2 cannot be checked, as there is no DNA. CDR1 is LNHDA and CDR2 is SQIVND in the germline V gene (reference sequence). CDR3 length equals 15 residues. This entry has no DNA. CDR3 in amino acids: CASSLRAGVRDEQFF.

The rearrangement links TRBV6-1 to TRBJ2-7; TCRdb returns TRBD2, unconfirmable since there is no DNA. The CDR3 sequence is 13 residues long. The coding DNA is unavailable. Germline V gives CDR1 MNHNS, CDR2 SASEGT. CDR3 loop: CASSVGTTYEQYF.

The V gene is TRBV5-1, the J gene TRBJ1-3. The CDR3 runs 14 residues. There is no recorded DNA. Looked up from germline, CDR1 is SGHRS and CDR2 is YFSETQ. The CDR3 region is CASTDGDSGNTIYF.

V usage is TRBV6-6 and J usage is TRBJ1-1. The CDR3 is 14 amino acids. No DNA is listed. Germline V gene sequence: CDR1 MNHNY, CDR2 SVGAGI (reference sequence). The CDR3 loop reads CASMGTYINTEAFF.

This CDR3 reads CAGRSVDTEAFF. V and J are TRBV28 and TRBJ1-1; TCRdb designates TRBD1, a call that cannot be tested without DNA. This CDR3 has 12 amino acids. A DNA sequence was not provided. Germline CDR1 and CDR2: MDHEN and SYDVKM.

This chain links TRBV19 with TRBJ1-1; the D call from TCRdb, TRBD1, cannot be confirmed without DNA. The germline V gene has CDR1 LNHDA and CDR2 SQIVND (reference sequence). The CDR3 runs 14 residues. The coding DNA is unavailable. The CDR3 sequence is CASSVRGGNTEAFF.

V usage is TRBV4-1 and J usage is TRBJ2-3; checking the TCRdb D call of TRBD2 is not possible without DNA. CDR3 length equals 16 residues. No DNA has been recorded. The germline V gene encodes CDR1 MGHRA and CDR2 YSYEKL. CDR3 protein: CASSPLAGGLTDTQYF.

The chain couples TRBV2 to TRBJ1-6; the TCRdb D gene call, TRBD1, has no DNA to confirm it. Germline V CDR1 and CDR2: SNHLY, FYNNEI. The CDR3 has 17 amino acids. No DNA sequence is on record. This CDR3 is CASSERGVRGIGSPLHF.

The chain links TRBV19 to TRBJ2-7; TCRdb's D call, TRBD1, is unchecked because there is no DNA. The germline V gene encodes CDR1 LNHDA and CDR2 SQIVND (reference sequence). The CDR3 loop spans 16 amino acids. DNA is not on record. CDR3 in amino acids: CASSVIPGQGSYEQYF. The full variable domain, with the rest looked up from reference TRBV19 and TRBJ2-7, is DGGITQSPKYLFRKEGQNVTLSCEQNLNHDAMYWYRQDPGQGLRLIYYSQIVNDFQKGDIAEGYSVSREKKESFPLTVTSAQKNPTAFYLCASSVIPGQGSYEQYFGPGTRLTVT.

V is TRBV20-1 and J is TRBJ1-2. The CDR3 is 8 residues long. Only the protein is on record. The germline V gene has CDR1 DFQATT and CDR2 SNEGSKA (reference sequence). The CDR3 reads CSANGYTF.

The rearrangement uses TRBV4-3 and TRBJ2-3; TCRdb indicates TRBD2, and absent DNA this call remains unverified. This CDR3 has 14 residues. DNA for this receptor is not on file. The V gene's germline CDR1 is LGHNA and CDR2 YSLEER. CDR3 sequence: CASSLSGGRDTQYF.

The rearrangement joins TRBV10-2 to TRBJ1-6. The germline V gene has CDR1 WSHSY and CDR2 SAAADI. The CDR3 runs to 14 residues. There is no recorded DNA. The CDR3 reads CASREGGYNSPLHF.

This chain connects TRBV5-4 to TRBJ2-5; TCRdb's assignment of TRBD1 cannot be checked, as there is no DNA. Looked up from germline, CDR1 is SGHNT and CDR2 is YYREEE (reference sequence). The CDR3 runs 15 residues. No DNA accompanies this entry. The CDR3 loop is CASSPRGNRKETQYF.

The chain has TRBV10-2 and TRBJ2-3. Germline V gives CDR1 WSHSY, CDR2 SAAADI. This CDR3 region has 14 residues. A DNA sequence was not provided. The CDR3: CASSGPRGTDTQYF.

The chain employs TRBV6-1 and TRBJ1-1; TCRdb indicates TRBD1, and absent DNA this call remains unverified. The CDR3 totals 14 residues. The coding DNA is unavailable. Germline values: CDR1 MNHNS, CDR2 SASEGT. The CDR3 spells CASSEQGTRTEAFF.